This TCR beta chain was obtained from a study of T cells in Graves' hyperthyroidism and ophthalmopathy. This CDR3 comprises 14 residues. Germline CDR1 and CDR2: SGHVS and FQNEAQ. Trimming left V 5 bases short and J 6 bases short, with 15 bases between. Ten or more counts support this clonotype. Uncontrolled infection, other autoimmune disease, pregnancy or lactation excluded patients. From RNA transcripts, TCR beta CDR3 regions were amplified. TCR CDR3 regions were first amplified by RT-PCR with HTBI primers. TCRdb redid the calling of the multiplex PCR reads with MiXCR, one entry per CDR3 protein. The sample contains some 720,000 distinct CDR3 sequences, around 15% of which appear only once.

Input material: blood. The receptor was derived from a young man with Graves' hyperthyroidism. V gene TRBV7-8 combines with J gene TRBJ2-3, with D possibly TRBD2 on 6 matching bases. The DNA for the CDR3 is TGTGCCAGCAGCATCAAGACACGGGGGGATACGCAGTATTTT. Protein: CASSIKTRGDTQYF.